This TCR beta chain was found in a study of blood T cells in healthy people across ages. Study overall: Template switching picked up about one barcoded beta molecule for each two T cells.

Study conclusions and caveats: Age brought a roughly linear fall in TCR beta diversity measured per million T cells.

Trimming cost V 2 bases and J 4 bases; bases outside gene matches: 9. The CDR3 runs to 15 residues. The germline CDR1 and CDR2 sequences are SGHKS and YYEKEE (reference sequence). With regard to this clonotype: Its target is unknown.

It was with a sample-barcoded 5' primer and a J-beta primer mix that a second PCR of about 6 to 12 cycles was run. TCRdb called the 5' RACE reads again in MiXCR, with one record for every CDR3 protein. The sample consists of 1.5 million to 2 million distinct CDR3 sequences, about 35% of them appearing once. Each sample yielded at least 6 micrograms of PBMC total RNA. The chain couples TRBV5-5 to TRBJ2-7; 7 nucleotides align to TRBD1. The sequencing input was blood. This TCR was recovered from a woman aged 25 to 45 in good health. The CDR3 region is CASSFTGTEEYEQYF. The CDR3 DNA reads TGTGCCAGCAGCTTCACCGGGACAGAAGAATACGAGCAGTACTTC.